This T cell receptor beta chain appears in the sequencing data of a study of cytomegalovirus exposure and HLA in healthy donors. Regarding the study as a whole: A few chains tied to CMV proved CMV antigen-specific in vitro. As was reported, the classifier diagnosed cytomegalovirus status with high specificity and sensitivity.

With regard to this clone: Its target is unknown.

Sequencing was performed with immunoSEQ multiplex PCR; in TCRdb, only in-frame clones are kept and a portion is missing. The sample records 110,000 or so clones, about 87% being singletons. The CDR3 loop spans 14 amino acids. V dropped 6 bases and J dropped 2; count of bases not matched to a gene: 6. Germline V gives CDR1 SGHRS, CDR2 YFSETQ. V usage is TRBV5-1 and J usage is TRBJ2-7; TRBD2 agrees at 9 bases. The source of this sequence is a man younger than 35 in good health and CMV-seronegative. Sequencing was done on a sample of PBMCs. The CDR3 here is CASKVVAGAYEQYF. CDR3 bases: TGCGCCAGCAAGGTAGTAGCGGGGGCCTACGAGCAGTACTTC. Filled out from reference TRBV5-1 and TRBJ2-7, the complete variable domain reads KAGVTQTPRYLIKTRGQQVTLSCSPISGHRSVSWYQQTPGQGLQFLFEYFSETQRNKGNFPGRFSGRQFSNSRSEMNVSTLELGDSALYLCASKVVAGAYEQYFGPGTRLTVT.